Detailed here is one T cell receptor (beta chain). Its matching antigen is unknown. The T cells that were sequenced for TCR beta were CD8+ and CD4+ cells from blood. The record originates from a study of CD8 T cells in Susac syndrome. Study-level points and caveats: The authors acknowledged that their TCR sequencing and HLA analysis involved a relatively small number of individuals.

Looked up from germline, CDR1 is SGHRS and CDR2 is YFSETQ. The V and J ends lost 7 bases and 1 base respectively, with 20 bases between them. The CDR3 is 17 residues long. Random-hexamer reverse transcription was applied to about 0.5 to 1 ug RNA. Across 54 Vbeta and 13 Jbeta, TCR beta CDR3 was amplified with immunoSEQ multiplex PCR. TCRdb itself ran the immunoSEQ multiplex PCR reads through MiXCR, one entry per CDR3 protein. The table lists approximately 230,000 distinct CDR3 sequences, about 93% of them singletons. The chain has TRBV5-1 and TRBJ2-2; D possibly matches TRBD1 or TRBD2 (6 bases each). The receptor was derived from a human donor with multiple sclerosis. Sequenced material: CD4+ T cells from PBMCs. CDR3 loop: CASSLLGRGRNTGELFF. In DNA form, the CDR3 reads TGCGCCAGCTCCCTCCTTGGTCGGGGGCGGAACACCGGGGAGCTGTTTTTT.